A single T cell receptor beta chain is shown here with its context. Its antigen is not identified. One end of the junction fails to match germline, which may point to a read error. A few pembrolizumab responders had their TCRs sequenced. The CDR3 loop spans 14 amino acids. Germline V lookup: CDR1 SSHAT, CDR2 FNYEAQ (reference sequence). This record comes from a study of PD-1 blockade in mismatch repair-deficient tumors. About the research overall: Patients had around 12 mismatch repair-deficient cancer types, all previously treated and progressing.

Study results and caveats: Tumor-resident clones, often undetectable pretreatment in blood, expanded then contracted after pembrolizumab.

The table came from immunoSEQ multiplex PCR; TCRdb's copy has only in-frame clones and leaves some out. The sample consists of about 51,000 clones, around 82% of them appearing once. J is TRBJ2-2 and V is TRBV7-7; a weak D match, TRBD2 (5 bases). The source material was peripheral blood, sampled 4 weeks after starting pembrolizumab. This receptor was taken from an adult with mismatch repair-deficient cancer. As DNA, the CDR3 is TGTGCTAGCAGCTTAGCGCTTCGCGCCGGGGAGCTGTTTTTT. This translates into CASSLALRAGELFF.